This T cell receptor beta chain was recorded in a study of blood T cell repertoires in COVID-19. Study as a whole: COVID-19 samples, acute and convalescent, were from the United States, Italy and Spain.

The repertoire was sequenced with immunoSEQ multiplex PCR; TCRdb's copy has only in-frame clones and lacks some. The repertoire includes over 70,000 clones, approximately 80% of them detected once, and around 7% sits in the top ten. Germline V gives CDR1 SGHKS, CDR2 YYEKEE (reference sequence). Trimming stripped 2 bases from V and 3 bases from J, with 15 bases between. The CDR3 covers 15 residues. The TCR was taken from a man aged 25-40 years with COVID-19, enrolled during active disease. The rearrangement uses TRBV5-5 and TRBJ2-7, with D uncertain. The source material was peripheral blood. The CDR3 sequence is CASSFPLGRYYEQYF. The CDR3 DNA is TGTGCCAGCAGCTTCCCCCTGGGCAGATACTACGAGCAGTACTTC.